This TCR beta chain was identified in a study of blood T cells in healthy people across ages (dated by TCRdb to the mid-2010s). About the investigation overall: In model experiments, template switching captured about one uniquely barcoded TCR beta cDNA molecule for every two T cells. Using deep sequencing normalized with unique cDNA molecular identifiers, the study measured how TCR beta repertoire diversity changes with age. Donors were grouped into four age groups: young (average 16 years), middle-aged (39), aged (around 60) and long-lived (approximately 81). To avoid experimental bias, donors of different ages were spread randomly across the sequencing lanes. Two additional independent replicas of 1 million unique cDNA reads from the same blood draw were analyzed for two donors (one aged 18 to 30 and one aged 80 or older). Study-level results and caveats: Because donor CMV infection status was unknown, age-related changes in expanded clonotypes were potentially confounded. Observed TCR beta diversity correlated strongly with the percentage of naive T cells measured by flow cytometry. Observed TCR beta diversity per million T cells fell roughly linearly with age, and a significant reduction was already apparent by age roughly 40. Estimates of total diversity from one million sequenced T cells were regarded as lower bounds and underestimates. Bulk unsorted PBMC profiling prevented conclusive comparison of naive and antigen-experienced compartments. Compared with the aged group, the long-lived group had more naive CD4+ T cells, fewer expanded clones and increased TCR diversity, suggesting age selection.

Receptor libraries were prepared by 5' RACE. A second PCR of roughly 7 to 11 cycles was performed with a sample-barcoded 5' primer and a J-beta primer mix. A unique molecular identifier was introduced onto each TCR beta cDNA molecule by a template-switch 5' adaptor carrying 12 random nucleotides. At least 3 million CDR3-containing paired-end reads were obtained from each sample. The Mint cDNA synthesis kit, primed by a TRBC-specific oligonucleotide, was used to synthesize first-strand cDNA from all RNA. After uracil-DNA glycosylase treatment, a first 18-cycle PCR used universal primers M1SS and BC2_uni_R on all cDNA. The published analysis was carried out like this. Normalization of each sample was performed by random selection of 1 million high-quality reads, each carrying a distinct molecular identifier. Instead of being binned into consensus sequences, reads that shared molecular identifiers were thrown out. MiTCR, with a Q25 quality threshold and the strictest error-elimination algorithm, was used for CDR3 identification, clonotype clustering and error correction. A nonparametric unseen species model using Euler transformation provided a lower-bound estimate of total TCR beta diversity. The public sequencing data were trimmed at Q25 with fastp and processed into clonotypes with MiXCR by TCRdb, which kept only in-frame beta chains. All rows with the same CDR3 protein become a single entry with the most common DNA and genes. Clone size and V and J calls follow TCRdb, not the original study. Across this sample there are fewer than 2 million distinct CDR3 sequences, with about 39% seen only once. The ten biggest clones cover approximately 22% of the sample.

The donors were roughly 40 Caucasian individuals from Russia, aged roughly 6 to 90 years, who were systemically healthy. Each donor gave ten milliliters of peripheral blood, collected into EDTA-treated Vacutainer tubes. PBMCs were isolated by Ficoll-Paque density-gradient centrifugation, with at least 7 million obtained per sample. Total RNA, at least 5.5 micrograms per sample, was extracted from PBMCs with Trizol reagent. For every donor, flow cytometry on a PBMC aliquot measured the percentage of naive CD45RAhigh/CD27high T cells. The count of this clonotype is one. Its antigen is currently not known. Base qualities are not recorded, but no much larger clone differs from it by a single base. The sequenced sample consisted of blood. This TCR came from a human donor in good health.

The CDR3 protein: CASSLEFPYEQFF. DNA sequence: TGTGCCAGCAGCTTAGAATTTCCCTACGAGCAGTTCTTC. The sequence joins TRBV7-9 to TRBJ2-1; no D gene can be assigned with confidence. Reading the germline V gene (reference sequence) gives CDR1 SEHNR and CDR2 FQNEAQ. From cysteine to phenylalanine, the CDR3 is 13 amino acids long. Just the 39-base CDR3 DNA is kept, in frame starting at base 1. A distance of 11 bases separates the germline ends of V and J, which lose 1 base and 10 bases respectively.